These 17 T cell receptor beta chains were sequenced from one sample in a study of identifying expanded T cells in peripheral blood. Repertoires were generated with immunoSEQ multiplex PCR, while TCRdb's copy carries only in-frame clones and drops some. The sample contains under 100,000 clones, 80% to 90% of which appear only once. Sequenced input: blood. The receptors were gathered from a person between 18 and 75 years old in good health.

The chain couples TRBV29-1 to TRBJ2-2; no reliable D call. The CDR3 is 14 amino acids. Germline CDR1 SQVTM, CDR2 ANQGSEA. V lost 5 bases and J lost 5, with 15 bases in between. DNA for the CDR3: TGCAGCGTTTCAGCTGTTTTTGGTACCGGGGAGCTGTTTTTT. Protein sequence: CSVSAVFGTGELFF.

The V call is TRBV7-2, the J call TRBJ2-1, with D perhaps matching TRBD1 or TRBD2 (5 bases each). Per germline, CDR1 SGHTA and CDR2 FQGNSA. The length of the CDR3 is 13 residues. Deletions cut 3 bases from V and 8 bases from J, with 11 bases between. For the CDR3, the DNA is TGTGCCAGCAGCTTGCTCCGGGGCGATGAGCAGTTCTTC. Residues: CASSLLRGDEQFF.

The CDR3 DNA is TGCAGCGTTGAAACAGGAGATTACAATGAGCAGTTCTTC. Protein sequence: CSVETGDYNEQFF. The genes are TRBV29-1 and TRBJ2-1; weak D call: TRBD1 (5 bases). V lost 2 bases, J lost 4 bases, and 9 bases lay in between. Per the germline V gene, CDR1 is SQVTM and CDR2 is ANQGSEA. The CDR3 runs 13 residues.

The DNA for the CDR3 is TGTGCCAGCAGTCCCTATAGCGGGGGAACCTACGAGCAGTACTTC. Translation: CASSPYSGGTYEQYF. The chain employs TRBV6-5 and TRBJ2-7; 9 bases are shared with TRBD2. The junction had 7 bases not matched to a gene; V was cut back by 5 bases and J by 2 bases. This CDR3 contains 15 residues. Per the germline V gene, CDR1 is MNHEY and CDR2 is SVGAGI.

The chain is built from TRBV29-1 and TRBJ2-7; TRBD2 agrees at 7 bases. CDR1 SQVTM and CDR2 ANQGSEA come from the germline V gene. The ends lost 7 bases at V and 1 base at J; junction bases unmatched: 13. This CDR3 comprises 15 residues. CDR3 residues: CSAREGTIGSYEQYF. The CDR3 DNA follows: TGCAGCGCCCGCGAGGGGACTATTGGATCCTACGAGCAGTACTTC.

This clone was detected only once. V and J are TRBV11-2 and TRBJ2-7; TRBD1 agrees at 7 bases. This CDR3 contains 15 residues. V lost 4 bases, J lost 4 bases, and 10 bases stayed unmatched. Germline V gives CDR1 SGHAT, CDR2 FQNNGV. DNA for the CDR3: TGTGCCAGCAGCTCCCGACAGGGAATTTTTTACGAGCAGTACTTC. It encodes CASSSRQGIFYEQYF.

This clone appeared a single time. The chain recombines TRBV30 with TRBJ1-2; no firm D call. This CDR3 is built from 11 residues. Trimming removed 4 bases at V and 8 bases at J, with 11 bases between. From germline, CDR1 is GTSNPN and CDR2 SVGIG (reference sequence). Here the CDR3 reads CAWTRTVGYTF. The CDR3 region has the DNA TGTGCCTGGACGAGGACTGTAGGCTACACCTTC.

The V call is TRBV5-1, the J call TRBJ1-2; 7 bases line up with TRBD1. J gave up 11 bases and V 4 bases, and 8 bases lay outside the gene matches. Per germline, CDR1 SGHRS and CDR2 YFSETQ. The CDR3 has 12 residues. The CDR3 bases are TGCGCCAGCAGCACAGGGGATCAGGGGTACACCTTC. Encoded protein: CASSTGDQGYTF.

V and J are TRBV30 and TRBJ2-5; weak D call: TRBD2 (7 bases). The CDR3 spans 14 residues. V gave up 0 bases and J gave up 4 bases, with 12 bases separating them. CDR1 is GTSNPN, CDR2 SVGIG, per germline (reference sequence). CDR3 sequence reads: CAWSVQAGAETQYF. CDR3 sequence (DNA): TGTGCCTGGAGTGTCCAGGCGGGGGCAGAGACCCAGTACTTC.

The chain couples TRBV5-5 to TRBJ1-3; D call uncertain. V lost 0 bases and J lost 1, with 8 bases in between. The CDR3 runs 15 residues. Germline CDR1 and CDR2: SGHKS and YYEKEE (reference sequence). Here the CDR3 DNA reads TGTGCCAGCAGCTTGGGGGGTTGGTCTGGAAACACCATATATTTT. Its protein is CASSLGGWSGNTIYF.

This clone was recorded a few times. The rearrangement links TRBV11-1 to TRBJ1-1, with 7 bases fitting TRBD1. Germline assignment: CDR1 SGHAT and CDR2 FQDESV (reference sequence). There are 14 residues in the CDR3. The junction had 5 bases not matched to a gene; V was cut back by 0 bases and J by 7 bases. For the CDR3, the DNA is TGTGCCAGCAGCTTAGCTCCCGGACAGGTTGAAGCTTTCTTT. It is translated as CASSLAPGQVEAFF.

The DNA for the CDR3 is TGTGCCAGCTCACCCTCCCGGGGTTCATACGAGCAGTACTTC. It is translated as CASSPSRGSYEQYF. The V and J genes are TRBV18 and TRBJ2-7, with D maybe TRBD2 (5 bases). Germline V gene sequence: CDR1 KGHSH, CDR2 LQKENI. The CDR3 runs to 14 residues. Trimming took 3 bases from V and 4 from J, leaving 13 bases between them. Combining the CDR3 with reference TRBV18 and TRBJ2-7 gives the whole variable domain NAGVMQNPRHLVRRRGQEARLRCSPMKGHSHVYWYRQLPEEGLKFMVYLQKENIIDESGMPKERFSAEFPKEGPSILRIQQVVRGDSAAYFCASSPSRGSYEQYFGPGTRLTVT.

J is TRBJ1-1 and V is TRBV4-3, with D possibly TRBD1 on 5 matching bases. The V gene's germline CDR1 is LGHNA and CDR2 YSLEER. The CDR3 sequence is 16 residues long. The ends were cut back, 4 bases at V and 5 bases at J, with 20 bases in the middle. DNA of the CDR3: TGCGCCAGCAGCCGAGATACCCAGGGATTCGGTACTGAAGCTTTCTTT. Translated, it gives CASSRDTQGFGTEAFF.

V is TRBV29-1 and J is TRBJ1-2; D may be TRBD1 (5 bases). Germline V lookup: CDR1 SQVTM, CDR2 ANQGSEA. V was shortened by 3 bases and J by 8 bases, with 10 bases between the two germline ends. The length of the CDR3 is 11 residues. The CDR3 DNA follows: TGCAGCGTTGATCCCGACAGAGGCTACACCTTC. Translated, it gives CSVDPDRGYTF.

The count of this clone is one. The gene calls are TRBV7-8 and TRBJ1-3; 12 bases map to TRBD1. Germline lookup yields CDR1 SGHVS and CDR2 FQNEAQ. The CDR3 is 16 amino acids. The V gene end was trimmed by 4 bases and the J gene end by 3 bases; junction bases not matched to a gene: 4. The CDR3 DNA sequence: TGTGCCAGCAGCTCCCGGGACAGGGGGCTTGGAAACACCATATATTTT. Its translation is CASSSRDRGLGNTIYF.

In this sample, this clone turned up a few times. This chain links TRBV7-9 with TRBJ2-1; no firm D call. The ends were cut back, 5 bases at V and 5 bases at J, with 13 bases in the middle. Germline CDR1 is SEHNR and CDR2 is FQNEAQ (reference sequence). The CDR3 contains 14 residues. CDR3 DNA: TGTGCCAGCAGCAAGGGAAACACAAACAATGAGCAGTTCTTC. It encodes CASSKGNTNNEQFF.

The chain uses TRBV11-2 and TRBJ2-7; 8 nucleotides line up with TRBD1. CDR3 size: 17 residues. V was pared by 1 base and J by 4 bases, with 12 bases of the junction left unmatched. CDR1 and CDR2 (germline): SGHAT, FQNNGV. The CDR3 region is CASSLGTPGQGWYEQYF. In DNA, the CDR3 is TGTGCCAGCAGCTTAGGTACACCCGGACAGGGTTGGTACGAGCAGTACTTC.